Listed here are 18 T cell receptor beta chains from one sample, sequenced in a study of identical twins. From the 5' RACE reads, TCRdb called clonotypes with MiXCR, one entry per CDR3 protein. The profile shows 700,000 or so distinct CDR3 sequences, 21% of them singletons. The sample was also linked to a second study, of T cells expressing NK-cell markers.

The sequenced material came from PBMCs. The receptors shown here come from a young woman in good health.

The J gene is TRBJ2-7, the V gene TRBV6-1; TRBD2 aligns across 8 bases. Germline values: CDR1 MNHNS, CDR2 SASEGT. The V and J ends lost 7 bases and 0 bases, in that order; junction bases with no gene match: 5. The CDR3 has 14 residues. CDR3 nucleotide sequence: TGTGCCAGCAAAAAACGGGGGGGCTCCTACGAGCAGTACTTC. This codes for CASKKRGGSYEQYF.

This chain uses TRBV15 with TRBJ2-7, with a weak D call TRBD2 (6 bases). V shed 3 bases and J shed 2 bases, with 11 bases lying between them. Germline V gene sequence: CDR1 LNHNV, CDR2 YYDKDF (reference sequence). CDR3 size: 14 residues. For the CDR3, the DNA is TGTGCCACCAGCAGTCCGCGGGGAACCTACGAGCAGTACTTC. Translated, it gives CATSSPRGTYEQYF. The variable domain in full, completed from reference TRBV15 and TRBJ2-7, reads DAMVIQNPRYQVTQFGKPVTLSCSQTLNHNVMYWYQQKSSQAPKLLFHYYDKDFNNEADTPDNFQSRRPNTSFCFLDIRSPGLGDTAMYLCATSSPRGTYEQYFGPGTRLTVT.

This clonotype was seen repeatedly, ten times or more. The V gene is TRBV20-1, the J gene TRBJ2-1, with D possibly TRBD2 on 6 matching bases. V lost 4 bases and J lost 8, with 12 bases in between. The germline CDR1 and CDR2 sequences are DFQATT and SNEGSKA (reference sequence). The CDR3 runs to 12 residues. The CDR3: CSAIGGGDEQFF. DNA for the CDR3: TGCAGTGCTATCGGGGGAGGCGATGAGCAGTTCTTC.

The V and J genes are TRBV6-5 and TRBJ1-1; D may be TRBD1 (5 bases). Germline V CDR1 and CDR2: MNHEY, SVGAGI. Trimming pared 4 bases from V and 1 base from J, leaving 10 bases between. This CDR3 has 14 residues. The CDR3 region is CASSSKTANTEAFF. The CDR3 coding sequence is TGTGCCAGCAGTTCTAAGACAGCGAACACTGAAGCTTTCTTT.

This clonotype was detected only a few times. The rearrangement joins TRBV5-1 to TRBJ2-3; D may be TRBD2 (5 bases). The CDR3 covers 15 residues. Germline CDR1 is SGHRS and CDR2 is YFSETQ. V lost 1 base to trimming and J lost 2 bases, with 11 bases between them. CDR3 protein: CASSLTSGLTDTQYF. The CDR3 region has the DNA TGCGCCAGCAGCTTGACAAGCGGACTCACAGATACGCAGTATTTT. The full variable domain, its missing parts supplied by reference TRBV5-1 and TRBJ2-3, is KAGVTQTPRYLIKTRGQQVTLSCSPISGHRSVSWYQQTPGQGLQFLFEYFSETQRNKGNFPGRFSGRQFSNSRSEMNVSTLELGDSALYLCASSLTSGLTDTQYFGPGTRLTVL.

The chain couples TRBV12-3 or TRBV12-4 to TRBJ2-7; D assignment may be TRBD1 or TRBD2 (5 bases each). V was pared by 3 bases and J by 5 bases, with 8 bases between. This CDR3 is built from 12 residues. The CDR3 nucleotides are TGTGCCAGCAGTTTTTGGGGGAACGAGCAGTACTTC. Protein sequence: CASSFWGNEQYF.

This clonotype was counted between two and nine times. This sequence joins TRBV5-1 and TRBJ2-1; D may be TRBD2 (5 bases). The CDR3 has 14 residues. Germline-derived CDR1 and CDR2 are SGHRS and YFSETQ. Trimming stripped 7 bases from V and 9 bases from J, with 20 bases between. The CDR3 reads CASAPSPPGFEQFF. CDR3 nucleotides: TGCGCCAGCGCTCCTTCACCCCCGGGATTTGAGCAGTTCTTC.

The chain combines TRBV15 with TRBJ2-5; D is unresolved. Trimming removed 2 bases at V and 8 bases at J, with 15 bases between. This CDR3 has 14 amino acids. The germline CDR1 and CDR2 sequences are LNHNV and YYDKDF (reference sequence). Here the CDR3 reads CATSRPQYPITQYF. DNA for the CDR3: TGTGCCACCAGCAGACCCCAGTATCCTATAACCCAGTACTTC.

This chain joins TRBV10-3 and TRBJ2-7, with D possibly matching TRBD2 (6 bases). V shed 0 bases and J shed 3 bases, with 12 bases lying between them. Germline loops: CDR1 ENHRY, CDR2 SYGVKD. The CDR3 runs to 15 residues. CDR3 protein: CAISESPIAVYEQYF. The CDR3 nucleotides are TGTGCCATCAGTGAGTCGCCCATAGCGGTCTACGAGCAGTACTTC.

This clonotype was seen at least ten times. This chain links TRBV4-3 with TRBJ1-1; D not resolved. Looked up from germline, CDR1 is LGHNA and CDR2 is YSLEER. Trimming left V 1 base short and J 3 bases short, with 9 bases between. The CDR3 is 14 residues long. CDR3 amino acids: CASSQAGQHTEAFF. CDR3 sequence (DNA): TGCGCCAGCAGCCAAGCGGGTCAGCACACTGAAGCTTTCTTT.

The J gene is TRBJ1-2, the V gene TRBV11-2; tentatively, D is TRBD1 (5 bases). The CDR3 is made up of 12 amino acids. The V end was cut by 3 bases, the J end by 5 bases, with 7 bases between. Germline V gene lookup returns CDR1 SGHAT and CDR2 FQNNGV. CDR3 sequence (DNA): TGTGCCAGCAGCTTGGGACTATATGGCTACACCTTC. Encoded protein: CASSLGLYGYTF. The full variable domain, completed using reference TRBV11-2 and TRBJ1-2, is EAGVAQSPRYKIIEKRQSVAFWCNPISGHATLYWYQQILGQGPKLLIQFQNNGVVDDSQLPKDRFSAERLKGVDSTLKIQPAKLEDSAVYLCASSLGLYGYTFGSGTRLTVV.

The gene calls are TRBV27 and TRBJ2-5; TRBD2 agrees at 9 bases. This CDR3 is built from 14 residues. The V gene end was trimmed by 4 bases and the J gene end by 4 bases; junction bases not matched to a gene: 4. Germline V gives CDR1 MNHEY, CDR2 SMNVEV (reference sequence). The CDR3 nucleotides read TGTGCCAGCAGTTCCACAGCGGGGGGAGAGACCCAGTACTTC. Translation: CASSSTAGGETQYF.

This clonotype was seen more than once but under ten times. The gene calls are TRBV4-3 and TRBJ2-5, with D unclear. The CDR3 has 15 residues. Per germline, CDR1 LGHNA and CDR2 YSLEER. With 2 bases removed from V and 5 bases from J, the gap between germline ends came to 15 bases. The CDR3 nucleotides are TGCGCCAGCAGCCAATTTACGGGCCCATCGGAGACCCAGTACTTC. Translated, it gives CASSQFTGPSETQYF.

This clonotype was observed a handful of times. This sequence joins TRBV6-2 or TRBV6-3 and TRBJ2-1, with D perhaps assigned TRBD1 or TRBD2 (5 bases each). This CDR3 has 15 residues. Germline V gene sequence: CDR1 MNHEY, CDR2 SVGEGT. The V end lost 6 bases, the J end lost 3 bases, and 15 bases lay between the germline ends. CDR3 sequence: CASSTRGAIYNEQFF. The CDR3 region has the DNA TGTGCCAGCAGCACACGAGGGGCAATCTACAATGAGCAGTTCTTC.

In its sample, this clonotype was seen a few times. This chain connects TRBV12-3 or TRBV12-4 to TRBJ2-7, with 7 bases lining up with TRBD2. This CDR3 has 14 amino acids. V shed 3 bases, J shed 4 bases, and the junction held 6 bases outside the gene matches. The CDR3 loop is CASSFGGSRYEQYF. CDR3 nucleotides: TGTGCCAGCAGTTTTGGCGGGAGCCGGTACGAGCAGTACTTC.

This chain links TRBV20-1 with TRBJ1-6; no firm D call. Trimming removed 0 bases at V and 11 bases at J, with 8 bases between. The germline V gene has CDR1 DFQATT and CDR2 SNEGSKA (reference sequence). This CDR3 is 12 amino acids long. The CDR3 sequence: CSARDEGAPLHF. The CDR3 DNA follows: TGCAGTGCTAGAGATGAAGGAGCACCCCTCCACTTT.

In its sample, this clonotype was seen a few times. V is TRBV29-1 and J is TRBJ2-3; possibly TRBD1 for D (5 bases). CDR3 length: 12 residues. V was pared by 5 bases and J by 4 bases, with 10 bases between. Germline loops: CDR1 SQVTM, CDR2 ANQGSEA. CDR3 sequence: CSVLVRADTQYF. The CDR3 region has the DNA TGCAGCGTTTTGGTCAGGGCAGATACGCAGTATTTT.

J is TRBJ2-3 and V is TRBV20-1, with 10 bases lining up with TRBD2. CDR3 length: 16 residues. Germline-derived CDR1 and CDR2 are DFQATT and SNEGSKA (reference sequence). The junction had 13 bases not matched to a gene; V was cut back by 5 bases and J by 5 bases. CDR3 nucleotide sequence: TGCAGTGCTCCCTCCGAAGCGGGAGGGCCTCGAGATACGCAGTATTTT. Translated, it gives CSAPSEAGGPRDTQYF.